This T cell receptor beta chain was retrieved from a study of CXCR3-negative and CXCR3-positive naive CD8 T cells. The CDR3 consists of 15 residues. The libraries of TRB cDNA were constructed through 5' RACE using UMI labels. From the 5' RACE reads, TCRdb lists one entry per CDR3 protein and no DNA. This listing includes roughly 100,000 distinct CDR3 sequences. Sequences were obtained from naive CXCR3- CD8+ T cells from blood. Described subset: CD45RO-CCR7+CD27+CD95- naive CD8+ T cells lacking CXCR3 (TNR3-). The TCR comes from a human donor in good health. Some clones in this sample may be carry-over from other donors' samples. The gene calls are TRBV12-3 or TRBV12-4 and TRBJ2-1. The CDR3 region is CASSSGEPSYNEQFF.